The 32 T cell receptor beta chains in this list originate from one sample, sequenced in a study of response to subunit inactivated influenza vaccine. TCRdb ran MiXCR on the RT-PCR reads and lists one entry per CDR3 protein. The sample contains about 700,000 distinct CDR3 sequences, about 15% of which appear only once. Sequencing was performed on PBMCs from blood, taken approximately 15 days before vaccination. The receptors come from a middle-aged man who received an inactivated influenza vaccine.

The chain links TRBV5-6 to TRBJ2-1; 10 bases agree with TRBD2. The length of the CDR3 is 18 residues. Germline lookup yields CDR1 SGHDT and CDR2 YYEEEE. Trimming removed 4 bases from V and 8 bases from J; junction bases left unmatched: 18. The CDR3 sequence: CASSLEGSLAGVLYEQFF. The CDR3 nucleotides read TGTGCCAGCAGCCTTGAAGGGTCGCTAGCGGGAGTGTTATATGAGCAGTTCTTC.

The sample holds many counts of this clonotype. The CDR3 DNA reads TGTGCCAGCAGTTCCCGGGGGACCCAGTACTTC. This gives the protein CASSSRGTQYF. This chain links TRBV12-3 or TRBV12-4 with TRBJ2-5; tentatively, D is TRBD2 (5 bases). This CDR3 comprises 11 residues. V lost 4 bases to trimming and J lost 7 bases, with 7 bases between them.

A few counts support this clonotype. The CDR3 spells CASSEYAGGTEAFF. CDR3 sequence (DNA): TGTGCCAGCAGTGAATACGCGGGCGGCACTGAAGCTTTCTTT. The chain recombines TRBV25-1 with TRBJ1-1; D not resolved. The CDR3 has 14 amino acids. The germline CDR1 and CDR2 sequences are MGHDK and SYGVNS. With 0 bases removed from V and 4 bases from J, the gap between germline ends came to 9 bases.

There are many counts of this clonotype. This chain uses TRBV6-1 with TRBJ2-5, with D hard to call. V was pared by 5 bases and J by 1 base, with 8 bases between. CDR1 is MNHNS, CDR2 SASEGT, per germline. This CDR3 is 13 amino acids long. In DNA form, the CDR3 reads TGTGCCAGCAGTATCCCTTCCCAAGAGACCCAGTACTTC. Translation: CASSIPSQETQYF.

The rearrangement links TRBV20-1 to TRBJ2-4; no definite D call. The V end lost 1 base, the J end lost 4 bases, and 11 bases lay between the germline ends. The CDR3 covers 14 residues. The germline CDR1 and CDR2 sequences are DFQATT and SNEGSKA (reference sequence). In DNA, the CDR3 is TGCAGTGCTAGAGTTTTTAGGGCGAAAAACATTCAGTACTTC. It encodes CSARVFRAKNIQYF.

This clonotype has ten or more counts. The chain employs TRBV5-1 and TRBJ2-7, with a weak D call TRBD2 (5 bases). V dropped 2 bases and J dropped 4 bases, with 10 bases sitting between them. Germline V gene data show CDR1 as SGHRS and CDR2 as YFSETQ. The length of the CDR3 is 13 residues. CDR3 region: CASSFFEGYEQYF. The CDR3 bases are TGCGCCAGCAGCTTTTTTGAGGGATACGAGCAGTACTTC. Supplemented by reference TRBV5-1 and TRBJ2-7, the full variable domain reads KAGVTQTPRYLIKTRGQQVTLSCSPISGHRSVSWYQQTPGQGLQFLFEYFSETQRNKGNFPGRFSGRQFSNSRSEMNVSTLELGDSALYLCASSFFEGYEQYFGPGTRLTVT.

This clonotype was counted a few times. The chain uses TRBV7-9 and TRBJ1-2; D unclear. V lost 1 base and J lost 8, with 11 bases in between. The germline V gene encodes CDR1 SEHNR and CDR2 FQNEAQ (reference sequence). The CDR3 loop spans 13 amino acids. CDR3 nucleotide sequence: TGTGCCAGCAGCTTAGAAAGGCTTTCGGGCTACACCTTC. It is translated as CASSLERLSGYTF.

The rearrangement links TRBV12-3 or TRBV12-4 to TRBJ1-2; D may be TRBD1 (5 bases). This CDR3 has 14 residues. With 7 bases removed from V and 8 bases from J, the gap between germline ends came to 20 bases. CDR3 region: CASTPTEGWQGYTF. DNA of the CDR3: TGTGCCAGCACCCCGACCGAGGGGTGGCAGGGCTACACCTTC.

This clonotype was recorded a few times. The genes are TRBV5-6 and TRBJ2-7; 7 bases are shared with TRBD2. Germline V CDR1 and CDR2: SGHDT, YYEEEE. The V segment lost 2 bases and the J segment 2 bases; nucleotides outside the gene matches: 7. The CDR3 is 15 residues long. The CDR3 DNA is TGTGCCAGCAGCTTCCGACGAGCGGGGACCTACGAGCAGTACTTC. Translating it yields CASSFRRAGTYEQYF.

The V gene is TRBV28, the J gene TRBJ2-7, with D maybe TRBD1 (6 bases). Deletions cut 3 bases from V and 3 bases from J, with 21 bases between. CDR1 is MDHEN, CDR2 SYDVKM, per germline. This CDR3 is 17 amino acids long. CDR3 loop: CASSFLQGTTADYEQYF. The CDR3 nucleotides are TGTGCCAGCAGTTTCCTCCAGGGGACCACGGCGGACTACGAGCAGTACTTC. Full variable domain (missing parts from reference TRBV28 and TRBJ2-7): DVKVTQSSRYLVKRTGEKVFLECVQDMDHENMFWYRQDPGLGLRLIYFSYDVKMKEKGDIPEGYSVSREKKERFSLILESASTNQTSMYLCASSFLQGTTADYEQYFGPGTRLTVT.

This clonotype was detected ten times or more. This chain uses TRBV11-2 with TRBJ1-6, with D perhaps matching TRBD1 (5 bases). V lost 2 bases and J lost 4, with 21 bases in between. CDR3 length: 19 residues. Germline V gene data show CDR1 as SGHAT and CDR2 as FQNNGV. CDR3: CASSLSRPAGRLYNSPLHF. CDR3 DNA sequence: TGTGCCAGCAGCTTATCACGTCCCGCAGGGCGGCTTTATAATTCACCCCTCCACTTT.

The chain combines TRBV20-1 with TRBJ1-1; D is unclear. Germline V gene sequence: CDR1 DFQATT, CDR2 SNEGSKA (reference sequence). Trimming left V 6 bases short and J 0 bases short, with 11 bases between. The CDR3 has 13 residues. This chain's CDR3 is CSAKTGLNTEAFF. CDR3 nucleotide sequence: TGCAGTGCCAAGACCGGTTTGAACACTGAAGCTTTCTTT.

With respect to this clonotype: One end of the junction does not line up with germline, which may come from a read error. The V and J genes are TRBV30 and TRBJ2-7; 10 nucleotides line up with TRBD1. There are 12 residues in the CDR3. The germline CDR1 and CDR2 sequences are GTSNPN and SVGIG (reference sequence). CDR3 amino acids: CAWSRDRGSPDF. In DNA form, the CDR3 reads TGTGCCTGGTCCCGGGACAGGGGTTCCCCGGACTTC.

This clonotype appeared many times. The chain recombines TRBV30 with TRBJ2-1, with 7 bases matching TRBD2. V lost 1 base, J lost 10 bases, and 10 bases stayed unmatched. Germline CDR1 is GTSNPN and CDR2 is SVGIG (reference sequence). The CDR3 loop spans 14 amino acids. CDR3 sequence: CAWSANQRGREQFF. The CDR3 nucleotides are TGTGCCTGGAGTGCTAACCAGCGGGGACGAGAGCAGTTCTTC.

This clonotype was observed a handful of times. This chain uses TRBV5-6 with TRBJ2-3; a weak D match, TRBD1 (6 bases). V lost 0 bases, J lost 0 bases, and 11 bases lay in between. The germline gives CDR1 SGHDT, CDR2 YYEEEE. The CDR3 length is 16 residues. The CDR3 spells CASSLVETGSTDTQYF. In nucleotides, the CDR3 is TGTGCCAGCAGCTTGGTAGAGACAGGCAGCACAGATACGCAGTATTTT.

The chain joins TRBV4-1 to TRBJ2-3; 8 bases fit TRBD2. The length of the CDR3 is 17 residues. Germline-derived CDR1 and CDR2 are MGHRA and YSYEKL. V lost 1 base, J lost 0 bases, and 6 bases stayed unmatched. CDR3 sequence reads: CASSQGSGSQSTDTQYF. The CDR3 DNA is TGCGCCAGCAGCCAAGGGAGCGGGAGCCAGAGCACAGATACGCAGTATTTT.

The V call is TRBV12-3 or TRBV12-4, the J call TRBJ2-1, with a possible D match to TRBD2 (5 bases). The CDR3 consists of 16 residues. Trimming took 3 bases from V and 0 from J, leaving 12 bases between them. CDR3 residues: CASSFPGLDSYNEQFF. DNA for the CDR3: TGTGCCAGCAGTTTCCCCGGACTTGACTCCTACAATGAGCAGTTCTTC.

The chain uses TRBV20-1 and TRBJ1-2; D possibly corresponds to TRBD1 (5 bases). CDR3 length equals 14 residues. Trimming shortened V by 5 bases and J by 4 bases, and 17 bases separated the two germline ends. CDR1 and CDR2 (germline): DFQATT, SNEGSKA (reference sequence). The CDR3 DNA reads as TGCAGTGCTCCGCGTTCTACAGGCGTCTATGGCTACACCTTC. This translates into CSAPRSTGVYGYTF.

This clonotype was counted between two and nine times. The rearrangement uses TRBV7-9 and TRBJ2-5; 10 bases align to TRBD2. Germline V gene data show CDR1 as SEHNR and CDR2 as FQNEAQ (reference sequence). V trimming: 1 base; J trimming: 5 bases; junction bases outside the gene matches: 10. The CDR3 has 17 amino acids. In DNA form, the CDR3 reads TGTGCCAGCAGCTTAGTTAATCTAGCGGGAGTTGTGGAGACCCAGTACTTC. Amino acid sequence: CASSLVNLAGVVETQYF.

The chain links TRBV18 to TRBJ2-1; D unresolved. Looked up from germline, CDR1 is KGHSH and CDR2 is LQKENI. V lost 8 bases, J lost 8 bases, and 16 bases lay in between. The CDR3 totals 13 residues. CDR3 coding DNA: TGTGCCAGCACGATCACGAAACCGTATGAGCAGTTCTTC. Amino acids: CASTITKPYEQFF.

This clonotype was seen at least ten times. The V call is TRBV12-3 or TRBV12-4, the J call TRBJ2-1; D call uncertain. This CDR3 contains 11 residues. Trimming pared 3 bases from V and 9 bases from J, leaving 6 bases between. The CDR3 DNA sequence: TGTGCCAGCAGTTTTGGGGTTGAGCAGTTCTTC. Its translation is CASSFGVEQFF.

The chain couples TRBV27 to TRBJ1-5; 8 bases are shared with TRBD1. Germline CDR1 is MNHEY and CDR2 is SMNVEV (reference sequence). The CDR3 length is 17 residues. Trimming cost V 5 bases and J 0 bases; bases outside gene matches: 9. CDR3 bases: TGTGCCAGCAGTACAACAGGGGGTCCCTATAGCAATCAGCCCCAGCATTTT. Its protein is CASSTTGGPYSNQPQHF.

The rearrangement joins TRBV7-8 to TRBJ2-1, with D uncertain. Germline V gene data show CDR1 as SGHVS and CDR2 as FQNEAQ. There are 14 residues in the CDR3. V was trimmed by 3 bases and J by 0 bases, leaving 6 bases between them. The CDR3 nucleotides read TGTGCCAGCAGCTTTTCCAACTCCTACAATGAGCAGTTCTTC. This sequence encodes CASSFSNSYNEQFF.

This clonotype was seen many times. J is TRBJ1-2 and V is TRBV28; D unclear. Germline values: CDR1 MDHEN, CDR2 SYDVKM. With 6 bases removed from V and 4 bases from J, the gap between germline ends came to 9 bases. The CDR3 runs 12 residues. The CDR3 DNA reads TGTGCCAGCAGGAAGACGGGCTATGGCTACACCTTC. It is translated as CASRKTGYGYTF.

V gene TRBV12-3 or TRBV12-4 combines with J gene TRBJ2-7; possible D gene TRBD1, 5 bases. The CDR3 loop spans 13 amino acids. Trimming removed 6 bases from V and 2 bases from J, with 11 bases in between. CDR3 loop: CASSWTLTYEQYF. CDR3 nucleotide sequence: TGTGCCAGCAGCTGGACATTGACCTACGAGCAGTACTTC.

The rearrangement uses TRBV11-1 and TRBJ2-6; 8 bases line up with TRBD1. V trimming: 5 bases; J trimming: 8 bases; junction bases outside the gene matches: 14. The CDR3 covers 17 residues. Germline V CDR1 and CDR2: SGHAT, FQDESV (reference sequence). DNA of the CDR3: TGTGCCAGCAGCCCGTTATCAGGGGGCCTGGGTACCAACGTCCTGACTTTC. Translation gives CASSPLSGGLGTNVLTF.

The gene calls are TRBV5-6 and TRBJ1-5; maybe TRBD1 (6 bases). Between the trimmed V and J ends, which lost 2 bases and 1 base, there was a span of 13 bases. Germline loops: CDR1 SGHDT, CDR2 YYEEEE. There are 16 residues in the CDR3. The CDR3 spells CASSFFGTSSNQPQHF. CDR3 in DNA: TGTGCCAGCAGCTTTTTCGGGACATCGAGCAATCAGCCCCAGCATTTT.

The J gene is TRBJ2-7, the V gene TRBV14; possibly TRBD1 for D (5 bases). The germline gives CDR1 SGHDN, CDR2 FVKESK. The CDR3 is 15 residues long. V was cut by 1 base and J by 4 bases, with 14 bases left in between. The CDR3 sequence: CASSQAGSLGYEQYF. The CDR3 DNA reads as TGTGCCAGCAGCCAAGCAGGGTCGCTTGGGTACGAGCAGTACTTC.

The chain links TRBV25-1 to TRBJ1-1, with D perhaps TRBD1 (6 bases). This CDR3 spans 14 amino acids. The germline V gene has CDR1 MGHDK and CDR2 SYGVNS. V dropped 1 base and J dropped 5 bases, with 11 bases sitting between them. CDR3: CASSEWGAGTEAFF. CDR3 sequence (DNA): TGTGCCAGCAGTGAATGGGGGGCTGGGACTGAAGCTTTCTTT. The variable domain in full, with the rest retrieved from reference TRBV25-1 and TRBJ1-1, is EADIYQTPRYLVIGTGKKITLECSQTMGHDKMYWYQQDPGMELHLIHYSYGVNSTEKGDLSSESTVSRIRTEHFPLTLESARPSHTSQYLCASSEWGAGTEAFFGQGTRLTVV.

The chain employs TRBV18 and TRBJ2-2; a weak D match, TRBD2 (5 bases). The V gene's germline CDR1 is KGHSH and CDR2 LQKENI. V was clipped by 2 bases and J by 6 bases, with 13 bases between them. The CDR3 has 15 residues. The CDR3 spells CASSPRAESAGELFF. The DNA of the CDR3 is TGTGCCAGCTCACCAAGAGCGGAGAGCGCCGGGGAGCTGTTTTTT.

V usage is TRBV10-3 and J usage is TRBJ1-2; TRBD1 agrees at 7 bases. With 5 bases clipped from V and 6 bases from J, the junction kept 3 bases outside the gene matches. The CDR3 spans 12 residues. Per germline, CDR1 ENHRY and CDR2 SYGVKD. The DNA for the CDR3 is TGTGCCATCAGTAGACAGGGTGATGGCTACACCTTC. It specifies CAISRQGDGYTF.

As concerns this clonotype: A read error may produce the germline difference seen at one junction end. The chain employs TRBV27 and TRBJ1-1; TRBD1 aligns across 7 bases. The CDR3 consists of 13 residues. The germline CDR1 and CDR2 sequences are MNHEY and SMNVEV (reference sequence). CDR3 bases: TGTGCCCGCAGTTTCACAGGGGACACTGAAGCTTTCTTT. Translated: CARSFTGDTEAFF.